The 16 T cell receptor beta chains given below trace back to one sample, sequenced in a study of regulatory dendritic cells for organ transplantation. Sequencing was performed with immunoSEQ multiplex PCR; in TCRdb, only in-frame clones are kept and a portion is missing. The table shows 5,000 to 6,500 clones, with 60% to 65% occurring only once. Specimen: memory CD8+ T cells from blood. Subset described: CD45RO+ memory T cells. The receptors come from a human donor in good health.

V is TRBV9 and J is TRBJ1-1; the D gene is possibly TRBD1 (5 bases). Between the trimmed V and J ends, which lost 2 bases and 1 base, there was a span of 9 bases. The CDR3 sequence is 14 residues long. Germline CDR1 is SGDLS and CDR2 is YYNGEE. This CDR3 is CASSVGQGNTEAFF. The CDR3 nucleotides read TGTGCCAGCAGCGTCGGACAAGGGAACACTGAAGCTTTCTTT.

The J gene is TRBJ2-3, the V gene TRBV9; 9 nucleotides line up with TRBD1. Losses at the gene ends were 3 bases for V and 4 bases for J; bases not matched to a gene: 9. Germline V lookup: CDR1 SGDLS, CDR2 YYNGEE. The CDR3 has 16 amino acids. The CDR3 DNA follows: TGTGCCAGCAGCGCCATGACAGGGGGTTGGCCAGATACGCAGTATTTT. It translates to CASSAMTGGWPDTQYF.

This chain uses TRBV9 with TRBJ2-3, with 15 bases identical to TRBD2. Germline CDR1 is SGDLS and CDR2 is YYNGEE. V lost 4 bases to trimming and J lost 10 bases; unmatched junction nucleotides: 7. The CDR3 has 15 amino acids. CDR3 nucleotide sequence: TGTGCCAGCAGCCTCGGACTAGCGGGGGGGCGTCCGCAGTATTTT. Protein product: CASSLGLAGGRPQYF.

The CDR3 DNA sequence: TGTGCCAGCAGCTCAGACGGCACAGGGCGTTACGAGCAGTACTTC. This sequence encodes CASSSDGTGRYEQYF. The chain recombines TRBV7-6 with TRBJ2-7; maybe TRBD1 (6 bases). V lost 4 bases and J 4 bases, leaving 17 bases between the germline ends. Germline V CDR1 and CDR2: SGHVS, FNYEAQ. This CDR3 contains 15 residues.

V gene TRBV9 combines with J gene TRBJ1-1; D is unclear. Germline V gene data show CDR1 as SGDLS and CDR2 as YYNGEE. This CDR3 region has 15 residues. Trimming cost V 4 bases and J 0 bases, with 13 bases left between them. CDR3 sequence reads: CASSISTEMNTEAFF. DNA for the CDR3: TGTGCCAGCAGCATATCTACAGAAATGAACACTGAAGCTTTCTTT.

V is TRBV27 and J is TRBJ1-5; D gene unclear. Germline CDR1 MNHEY, CDR2 SMNVEV (reference sequence). The length of the CDR3 is 16 residues. The V end lost 4 bases, the J end lost 0 bases, and 13 bases lay between the germline ends. Here the CDR3 DNA reads TGTGCCAGCAGTTCCACCGGGATGACTAGCAATCAGCCCCAGCATTTT. Translating gives CASSSTGMTSNQPQHF.

The genes are TRBV5-4 and TRBJ2-2; TRBD2 agrees at 9 bases. Looked up from germline, CDR1 is SGHNT and CDR2 is YYREEE (reference sequence). The CDR3 spans 16 residues. The ends lost 4 bases at V and 1 base at J; junction bases unmatched: 5. The CDR3 nucleotides are TGTGCCAGCAGCCCTGGGACTAGCATGAACACCGGGGAGCTGTTTTTT. As protein: CASSPGTSMNTGELFF.

V gene TRBV2 combines with J gene TRBJ2-5; D gene ambiguous. The CDR3 loop spans 14 amino acids. Looked up from germline, CDR1 is SNHLY and CDR2 is FYNNEI. Trimming took off 3 bases at V and 1 base at J, with 9 bases between the two ends. This CDR3 reads CASSDVQFQETQYF. The DNA of the CDR3 is TGTGCCAGCAGTGATGTTCAGTTCCAAGAGACCCAGTACTTC.

The chain has TRBV6-6 and TRBJ1-4, with a possible D match to TRBD1 (5 bases). Trimming took 7 bases from V and 0 from J, leaving 15 bases between them. Germline assignment: CDR1 MNHNY and CDR2 SVGAGI (reference sequence). The CDR3 extends over 16 amino acids. The CDR3 sequence: CASKRQRHATNEKLFF. In nucleotides, the CDR3 is TGTGCCAGCAAACGACAGCGCCATGCAACTAATGAAAAACTGTTTTTT.

This clone was seen a few times. The rearrangement joins TRBV13 to TRBJ2-7; D perhaps matches TRBD2 (6 bases). This CDR3 region has 16 residues. The V end lost 4 bases, the J end lost 4 bases, and 20 bases lay between the germline ends. Looked up from germline, CDR1 is PRHDT and CDR2 is FYEKMQ (reference sequence). The CDR3 DNA reads TGTGCCAGCAGCTCAGGGATGGGGGGTCGGACATACGAGCAGTACTTC. It is translated as CASSSGMGGRTYEQYF.

The sample holds a few counts of this clone. This sequence joins TRBV7-6 and TRBJ1-1; the match to TRBD1 covers 7 bases. The CDR3 contains 13 residues. J was trimmed by 5 bases and V by 5 bases; bases with no gene match: 5. Germline loops: CDR1 SGHVS, CDR2 FNYEAQ. In nucleotides, the CDR3 is TGTGCCAGCAGCCTGCAGGGGGAGACTGAAGCTTTCTTT. Amino acid sequence: CASSLQGETEAFF.

V is TRBV9 and J is TRBJ2-1; TRBD2 matches at 11 bases. The CDR3 loop spans 17 amino acids. Germline CDR1 reads SGDLS; CDR2 reads YYNGEE. Trimming cost V 0 bases and J 7 bases; bases outside gene matches: 9. The CDR3 reads CASSVGSGGARSNEQFF. In DNA, the CDR3 is TGTGCCAGCAGCGTAGGTAGCGGGGGGGCACGATCAAATGAGCAGTTCTTC. The whole variable domain, filled in from reference TRBV9 and TRBJ2-1, reads DSGVTQTPKHLITATGQRVTLRCSPRSGDLSVYWYQQSLDQGLQFLIQYYNGEERAKGNILERFSAQQFPDLHSELNLSSLELGDSALYFCASSVGSGGARSNEQFFGPGTRLTVL.

The chain carries TRBV7-9 and TRBJ2-1; D not resolved. Trimming left V 1 base short and J 10 bases short, with 8 bases between. Looked up from germline, CDR1 is SEHNR and CDR2 is FQNEAQ (reference sequence). The CDR3 runs 12 residues. CDR3 in amino acids: CASSLVTREQFF. In DNA, the CDR3 is TGTGCCAGCAGCTTAGTAACCAGAGAGCAGTTCTTC.

V is TRBV10-2 and J is TRBJ1-5; the match to TRBD1 covers 7 bases. V lost 11 bases and J lost 4; bases outside the gene matches: 11. This CDR3 is 14 amino acids long. Germline values: CDR1 WSHSY, CDR2 SAAADI. In DNA form, the CDR3 reads TGCGCCTCCCGAGACAGGGTCGGAAATCAGCCCCAGCATTTT. Its translation is CASRDRVGNQPQHF.

The chain uses TRBV7-2 and TRBJ1-2; D uncertain. Germline CDR1 and CDR2: SGHTA and FQGNSA. Deletions cut 6 bases from V and 4 bases from J, with 12 bases between. This CDR3 region has 13 residues. CDR3 bases: TGTGCCAGCAGTCTAGGTGGTTTCTATGGCTACACCTTC. Translated: CASSLGGFYGYTF.

This chain links TRBV5-1 with TRBJ1-1, with 11 bases identical to TRBD1. J gave up 4 bases and V 5 bases, and 16 bases lay outside the gene matches. Germline V CDR1 and CDR2: SGHRS, YFSETQ. The CDR3 runs to 18 residues. CDR3: CASSSSRDRGTLATEAFF. CDR3 nucleotides: TGCGCCAGCAGTTCCTCCCGGGACAGGGGGACTCTTGCCACTGAAGCTTTCTTT. Variable domain in full (rest from reference TRBV5-1 and TRBJ1-1): KAGVTQTPRYLIKTRGQQVTLSCSPISGHRSVSWYQQTPGQGLQFLFEYFSETQRNKGNFPGRFSGRQFSNSRSEMNVSTLELGDSALYLCASSSSRDRGTLATEAFFGQGTRLTVV.